This T cell receptor beta chain appears in the sequencing data of a study of shared T cell receptors in the human thymus. Clones were sequenced by immunoSEQ multiplex PCR, and TCRdb holds only the in-frame ones, with some missing. The sample consists of hundreds of thousands of clones, around 93% of them appearing once. Deletions cut 4 bases from V and 5 bases from J, with 18 bases between. Germline assignment: CDR1 MRHNA and CDR2 SNTAGT. The CDR3 runs 16 residues. Sequenced: thymocytes. The chain couples TRBV6-4 to TRBJ2-1; D tentatively fits TRBD1 or TRBD2 (5 bases each). This receptor was identified in a human donor. The CDR3 protein is CASSASGHRGHNEQFF. The CDR3, as DNA: TGTGCCAGCAGTGCCTCAGGACATCGGGGCCACAATGAGCAGTTCTTC.